Shown below are 10 T cell receptor beta chains from a single sample sequenced in a study of T cells in Graves' hyperthyroidism and ophthalmopathy. RNA transcripts served as the template for amplifying TCR beta CDR3 regions. First-round RT-PCR targeting the TCR CDR3 was performed with the HTBI primer set. TCRdb re-called the multiplex PCR reads through MiXCR, storing one row per CDR3 protein. The data contain around 570,000 distinct CDR3 sequences, just under 20% of them singletons. The sequenced sample consisted of blood. These TCRs come from a man aged 40-49 years with Graves' ophthalmopathy.

This clonotype was observed at least ten times. The rearrangement links TRBV3-1 to TRBJ1-2; D unclear. This CDR3 has 14 amino acids. From germline, CDR1 is LGHDT and CDR2 YNNKEL (reference sequence). Trimming removed 0 bases from V and 4 bases from J, with 9 bases in between. The CDR3 DNA sequence: TGTGCCAGCAGCCAAGAATCGGCACTCTATGGCTACACCTTC. This sequence encodes CASSQESALYGYTF.

This clonotype was detected ten times or more. The chain combines TRBV27 with TRBJ1-1; no clear D. Germline V CDR1 and CDR2: MNHEY, SMNVEV (reference sequence). The CDR3 covers 16 residues. V lost 2 bases, J lost 0 bases, and 13 bases lay in between. The CDR3 reads CASSLRAGYVNTEAFF. CDR3 sequence (DNA): TGTGCCAGCAGTTTAAGAGCAGGATATGTGAACACTGAAGCTTTCTTT.

For this clonotype: Given a much more abundant clone one base away, this may be a read error. The chain recombines TRBV28 with TRBJ2-3; D might be TRBD1 or TRBD2, each matching 6 bases. Germline assignment: CDR1 MDHEN and CDR2 SYDVKM. The germline V and J ends were trimmed by 11 bases and 0 bases, with 21 bases remaining between them. The CDR3 runs 16 residues. The CDR3 DNA sequence: TGTGCCGGCATCGGGGGCGCGCCGCCTAGCACAGATACGCAGTATTTT. It encodes CAGIGGAPPSTDTQYF.

Points on this clonotype: A much larger clone differs by one base, so this may be a read error. The CDR3 coding sequence is TGTGCCAGCAGCTTAGTTAAGCGGGGGACGGGCAATGAGCGGTTCTTC. Protein product: CASSLVKRGTGNERFF. The rearrangement links TRBV7-8 to TRBJ2-1; TRBD2 matches 8 bases. Per germline, CDR1 SGHVS and CDR2 FQNEAQ. This CDR3 spans 16 amino acids.

This clonotype was recorded a few times. This chain joins TRBV7-9 and TRBJ2-7; TRBD1 matches at 9 bases. V gave up 5 bases and J gave up 6 bases; unmatched junction bases: 8. CDR1 is SEHNR and CDR2 is FQNEAQ in the germline V gene (reference sequence). This CDR3 is 14 amino acids long. The CDR3 DNA reads TGTGCCAGCAGCCCTCGGGACAGGGTGGGCGAGCAGTACTTC. Its protein is CASSPRDRVGEQYF.

The V gene is TRBV7-9, the J gene TRBJ1-1, with D perhaps matching TRBD1 (5 bases). This CDR3 comprises 15 residues. Per germline, CDR1 SEHNR and CDR2 FQNEAQ (reference sequence). The germline V and J ends were trimmed by 7 bases and 4 bases, with 19 bases remaining between them. DNA for the CDR3: TGTGCCAGCAACCATGGACCGGAGGGGCGCACTGAAGCTTTCTTT. Translation gives CASNHGPEGRTEAFF.

This clonotype was seen ten or more times. The chain joins TRBV6-1 to TRBJ2-7, with 9 bases fitting TRBD1. Looked up from germline, CDR1 is MNHNS and CDR2 is SASEGT. The CDR3 totals 17 residues. V was clipped by 6 bases and J by 5 bases; unmatched bases: 17. The CDR3 DNA reads as TGTGCCAGCAGGGCAAAAGCATGGGGGGACAGGGAGCACGAGCAGTACTTC. It encodes CASRAKAWGDREHEQYF.

The V gene is TRBV7-9, the J gene TRBJ2-6; D is uncertain. Trimming stripped 2 bases from V and 4 bases from J, with 6 bases between. The germline V gene has CDR1 SEHNR and CDR2 FQNEAQ (reference sequence). The CDR3 is made up of 14 amino acids. The chain's CDR3 is CASSLSLGANVLTF. The CDR3 coding sequence is TGTGCCAGCAGCTTATCTCTAGGGGCCAACGTCCTGACTTTC.

V usage is TRBV12-3 or TRBV12-4 and J usage is TRBJ2-3; 10 nucleotides agree with TRBD2. The V and J ends lost 3 bases and 4 bases, in that order; junction bases with no gene match: 10. The length of the CDR3 is 17 residues. CDR3 DNA sequence: TGTGCCAGCAGTTTCGGAGCGGGGGGGCCGTTGGCAGATACGCAGTATTTT. The encoded protein is CASSFGAGGPLADTQYF.

At least ten counts were recorded for this clonotype. V usage is TRBV2 and J usage is TRBJ2-6, with unresolved D. There are 15 residues in the CDR3. Trimming left V 8 bases short and J 0 bases short, with 11 bases between. Germline V gene lookup returns CDR1 SNHLY and CDR2 FYNNEI. CDR3 DNA: TGTGCCAGCCCTGATCCGTTCTCTGGGGCCAACGTCCTGACTTTC. Translated: CASPDPFSGANVLTF.